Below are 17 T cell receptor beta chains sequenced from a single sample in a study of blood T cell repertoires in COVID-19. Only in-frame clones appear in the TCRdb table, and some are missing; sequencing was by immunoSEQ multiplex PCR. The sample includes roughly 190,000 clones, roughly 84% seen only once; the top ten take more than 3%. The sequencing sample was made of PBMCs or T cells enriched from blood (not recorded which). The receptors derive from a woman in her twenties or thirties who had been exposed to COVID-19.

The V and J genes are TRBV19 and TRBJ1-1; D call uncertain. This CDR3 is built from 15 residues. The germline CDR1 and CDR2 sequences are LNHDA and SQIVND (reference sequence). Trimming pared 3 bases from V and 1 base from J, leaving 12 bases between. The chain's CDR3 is CASSMRIGKNTEAFF. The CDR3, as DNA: TGTGCCAGTAGTATGAGAATCGGGAAGAACACTGAAGCTTTCTTT.

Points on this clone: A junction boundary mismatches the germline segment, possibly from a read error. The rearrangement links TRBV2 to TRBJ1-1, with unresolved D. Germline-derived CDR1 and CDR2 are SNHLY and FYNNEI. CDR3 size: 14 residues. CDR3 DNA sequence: TGTGCCAGCAGTGTACGTGCGGGGAACGCTGAAGCTTTCTTT. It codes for CASSVRAGNAEAFF.

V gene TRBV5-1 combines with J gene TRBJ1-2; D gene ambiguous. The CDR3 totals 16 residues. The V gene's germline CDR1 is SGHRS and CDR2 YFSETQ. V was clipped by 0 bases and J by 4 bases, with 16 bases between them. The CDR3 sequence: CASSLGSPEGIYGYTF. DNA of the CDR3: TGCGCCAGCAGCTTGGGGTCACCCGAGGGTATCTATGGCTACACCTTC.

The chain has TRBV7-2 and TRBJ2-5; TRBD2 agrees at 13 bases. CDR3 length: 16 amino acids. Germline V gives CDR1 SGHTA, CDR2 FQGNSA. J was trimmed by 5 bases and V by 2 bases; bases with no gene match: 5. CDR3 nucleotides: TGTGCCAGCAGCTTACATGTACTAGCGGGGGGGGAGACCCAGTACTTC. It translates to CASSLHVLAGGETQYF.

The CDR3 sequence: CASSQAQGDHSYEQYF. The CDR3 nucleotides are TGCGCCAGCAGCCAAGCCCAGGGGGACCATTCCTACGAGCAGTACTTC. The rearrangement uses TRBV4-1 and TRBJ2-7; TRBD1 aligns across 7 bases. This CDR3 has 16 amino acids. Germline CDR1 and CDR2: MGHRA and YSYEKL. With 1 base clipped from V and 1 base from J, the junction kept 7 bases outside the gene matches.

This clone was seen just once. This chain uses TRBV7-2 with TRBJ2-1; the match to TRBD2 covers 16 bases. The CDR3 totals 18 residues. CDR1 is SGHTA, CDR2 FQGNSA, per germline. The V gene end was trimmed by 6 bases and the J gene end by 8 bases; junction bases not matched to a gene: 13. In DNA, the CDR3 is TGTGCCAGCAGGCCACTATTGGGACTAGCGGGGGGGCCAGATGAGCAGTTCTTC. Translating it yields CASRPLLGLAGGPDEQFF. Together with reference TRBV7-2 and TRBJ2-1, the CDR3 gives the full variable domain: GAGVSQSPSNKVTEKGKDVELRCDPISGHTALYWYRQSLGQGLEFLIYFQGNSAPDKSGLPSDRFSAERTGGSVSTLTIQRTQQEDSAVYLCASRPLLGLAGGPDEQFFGPGTRLTVL.

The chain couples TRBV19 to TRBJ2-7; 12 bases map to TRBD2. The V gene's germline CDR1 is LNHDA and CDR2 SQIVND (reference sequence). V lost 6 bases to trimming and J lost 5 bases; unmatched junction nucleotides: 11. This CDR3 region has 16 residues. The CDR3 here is CASSLTSGGWGNEQYF. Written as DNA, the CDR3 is TGTGCCAGTAGCCTGACTAGCGGGGGATGGGGGAACGAGCAGTACTTC.

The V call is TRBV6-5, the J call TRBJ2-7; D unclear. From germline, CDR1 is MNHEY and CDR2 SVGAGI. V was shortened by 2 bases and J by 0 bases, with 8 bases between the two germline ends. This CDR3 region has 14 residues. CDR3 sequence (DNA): TGTGCCAGCAGTTACGCGGAAGGCTCCTACGAGCAGTACTTC. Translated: CASSYAEGSYEQYF.

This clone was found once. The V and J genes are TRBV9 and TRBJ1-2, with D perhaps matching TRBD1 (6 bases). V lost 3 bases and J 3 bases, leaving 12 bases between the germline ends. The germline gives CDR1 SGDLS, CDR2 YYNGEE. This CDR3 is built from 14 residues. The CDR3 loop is CASSASPGDYGYTF. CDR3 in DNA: TGTGCCAGCAGCGCCTCCCCAGGGGACTATGGCTACACCTTC. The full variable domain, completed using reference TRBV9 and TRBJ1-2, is DSGVTQTPKHLITATGQRVTLRCSPRSGDLSVYWYQQSLDQGLQFLIQYYNGEERAKGNILERFSAQQFPDLHSELNLSSLELGDSALYFCASSASPGDYGYTFGSGTRLTVV.

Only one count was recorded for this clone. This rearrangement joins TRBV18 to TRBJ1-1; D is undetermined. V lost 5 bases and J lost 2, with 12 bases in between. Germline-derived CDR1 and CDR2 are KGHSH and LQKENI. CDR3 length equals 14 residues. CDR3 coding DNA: TGTGCCAGCTCAGCACAGAGGGATAACACTGAAGCTTTCTTT. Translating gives CASSAQRDNTEAFF.

The CDR3, as DNA: TGTGCCAGCAGCCAAGATGTAGCGGGGGCCACCGGGGAGCTGTTTTTT. It is translated as CASSQDVAGATGELFF. The chain joins TRBV3-1 (or the pseudogene TRBV3-2) to TRBJ2-2, with 9 bases fitting TRBD2. CDR3 length: 16 amino acids. V dropped 0 bases and J dropped 4; count of bases not matched to a gene: 3. Germline V gene sequence: CDR1 LGHDT, CDR2 YNNKEL (reference sequence).

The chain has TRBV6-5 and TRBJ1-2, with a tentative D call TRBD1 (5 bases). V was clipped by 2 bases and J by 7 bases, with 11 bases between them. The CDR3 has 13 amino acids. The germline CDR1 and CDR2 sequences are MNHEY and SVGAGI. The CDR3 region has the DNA TGTGCCAGCAGTTACCAGGGATTAGGTGGCTACACCTTC. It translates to CASSYQGLGGYTF.

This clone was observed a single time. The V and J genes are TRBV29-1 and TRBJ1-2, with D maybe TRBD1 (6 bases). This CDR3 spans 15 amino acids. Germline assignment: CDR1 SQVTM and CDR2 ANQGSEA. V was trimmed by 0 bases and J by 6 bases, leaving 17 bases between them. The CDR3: CSVEDPKQGGNGYTF. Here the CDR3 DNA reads TGCAGCGTTGAAGATCCGAAACAGGGTGGAAATGGCTACACCTTC.

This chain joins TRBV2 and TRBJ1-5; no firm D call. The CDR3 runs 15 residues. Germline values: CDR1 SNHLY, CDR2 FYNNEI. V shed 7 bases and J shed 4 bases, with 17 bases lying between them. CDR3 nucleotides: TGTGCCAGCAATATAGCAGGACGGGGAAATCAGCCCCAGCATTTT. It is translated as CASNIAGRGNQPQHF.

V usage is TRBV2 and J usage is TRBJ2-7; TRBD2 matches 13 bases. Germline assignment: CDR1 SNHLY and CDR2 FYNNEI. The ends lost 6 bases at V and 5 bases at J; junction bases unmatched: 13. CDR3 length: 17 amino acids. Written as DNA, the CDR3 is TGTGCCAGCAGGAACCCGGGACTAGCGGGGAGGGGCCACGAGCAGTACTTC. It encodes CASRNPGLAGRGHEQYF.

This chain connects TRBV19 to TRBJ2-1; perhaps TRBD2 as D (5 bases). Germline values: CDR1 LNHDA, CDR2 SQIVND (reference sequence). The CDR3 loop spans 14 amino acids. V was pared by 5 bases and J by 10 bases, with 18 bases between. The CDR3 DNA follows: TGTGCCAGTAGTCGAGGGCAAACCAGTCCCGAGCAGTTCTTC. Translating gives CASSRGQTSPEQFF.

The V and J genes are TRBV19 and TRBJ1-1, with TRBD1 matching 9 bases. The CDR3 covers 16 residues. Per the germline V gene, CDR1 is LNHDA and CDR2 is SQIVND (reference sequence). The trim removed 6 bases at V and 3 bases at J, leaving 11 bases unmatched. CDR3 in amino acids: CASSKPLTGGYTEAFF. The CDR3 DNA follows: TGTGCCAGTAGCAAACCCCTTACAGGGGGCTACACTGAAGCTTTCTTT.